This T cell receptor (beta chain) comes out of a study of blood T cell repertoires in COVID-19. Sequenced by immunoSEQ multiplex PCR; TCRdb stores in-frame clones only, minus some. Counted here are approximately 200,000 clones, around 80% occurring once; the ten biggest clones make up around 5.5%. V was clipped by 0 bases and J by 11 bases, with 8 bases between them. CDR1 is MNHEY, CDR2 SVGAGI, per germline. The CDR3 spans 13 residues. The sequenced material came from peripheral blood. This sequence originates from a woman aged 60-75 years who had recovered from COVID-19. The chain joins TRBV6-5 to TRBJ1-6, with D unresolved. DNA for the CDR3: TGTGCCAGCAGTTACTCGAAAAGCACACCCCTCCACTTT. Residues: CASSYSKSTPLHF.